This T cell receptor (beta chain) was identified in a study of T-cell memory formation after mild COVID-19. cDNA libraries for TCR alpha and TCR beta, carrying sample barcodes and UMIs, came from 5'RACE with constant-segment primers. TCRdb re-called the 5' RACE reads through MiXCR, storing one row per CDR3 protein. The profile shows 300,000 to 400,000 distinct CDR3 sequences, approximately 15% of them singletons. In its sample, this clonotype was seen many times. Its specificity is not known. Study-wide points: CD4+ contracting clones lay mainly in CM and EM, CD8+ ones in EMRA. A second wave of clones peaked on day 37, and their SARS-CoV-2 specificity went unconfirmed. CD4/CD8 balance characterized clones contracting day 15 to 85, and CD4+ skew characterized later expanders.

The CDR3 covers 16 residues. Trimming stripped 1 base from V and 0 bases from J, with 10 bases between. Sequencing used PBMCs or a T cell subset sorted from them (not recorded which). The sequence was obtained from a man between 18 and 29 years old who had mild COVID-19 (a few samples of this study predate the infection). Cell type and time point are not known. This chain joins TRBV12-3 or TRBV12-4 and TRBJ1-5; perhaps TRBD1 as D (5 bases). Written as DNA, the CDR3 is TGTGCCAGCAGTTTAGACGGCAGGGTTAGCAATCAGCCCCAGCATTTT. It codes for CASSLDGRVSNQPQHF.